This TCR beta chain appears in the sequencing data of a study of blood T cell repertoires in COVID-19. Study information: PBMCs, B-cell-depleted T cells, or T cells were the source of the cDNA or gDNA that made up the material.

Only in-frame clones appear in the TCRdb table, and some are missing; sequencing was by immunoSEQ multiplex PCR. Of 350,000 to 400,000 clones listed, about 86% were seen once; the top ten hold 7.1%. The CDR3 is 14 amino acids. The ends lost 5 bases at V and 2 bases at J; junction bases unmatched: 5. CDR1 SGHNT and CDR2 YYREEE come from the germline V gene (reference sequence). The sample consisted of peripheral blood. V gene TRBV5-4 combines with J gene TRBJ1-2, with TRBD1 matching 8 bases. This receptor was obtained from a woman aged 60 to 75 with COVID-19, enrolled during active disease. The CDR3 DNA sequence: TGTGCCAGCAGGCGCAGGGGGCAAAACTATGGCTACACCTTC. Its protein is CASRRRGQNYGYTF.